The 4 T cell receptor beta chains presented below share a single source sample, sequenced in a study of blood T cell repertoires in COVID-19. The data were produced by immunoSEQ multiplex PCR, yet TCRdb's version contains in-frame clones alone and is incomplete. The sample records about 180,000 clones, approximately 78% being singletons. The material sequenced was peripheral blood. These receptors originate from a woman older than 75 with COVID-19, enrolled during active disease.

The rearrangement joins TRBV27 to TRBJ2-7, with a tentative D call TRBD1 (6 bases). Trimming pared 7 bases from V and 6 bases from J, leaving 19 bases between. The CDR3 loop spans 14 amino acids. Germline-derived CDR1 and CDR2 are MNHEY and SMNVEV (reference sequence). CDR3 bases: TGTGCCAGCAACTCAGGGGCCATCTCTTCCGAGCAGTACTTC. Amino acid sequence: CASNSGAISSEQYF.

V usage is TRBV7-9 and J usage is TRBJ1-1; 7 nucleotides line up with TRBD1. The CDR3 sequence is 14 residues long. Trimming cost V 5 bases and J 3 bases; bases outside gene matches: 6. In germline, CDR1 is SEHNR, CDR2 FQNEAQ (reference sequence). This CDR3 reads CASSPGQLDTEAFF. The DNA of the CDR3 is TGTGCCAGCAGCCCGGGACAGCTGGACACTGAAGCTTTCTTT.

This chain links TRBV6-5 with TRBJ1-4; 7 nucleotides line up with TRBD1. The CDR3 length is 14 residues. Germline CDR1 and CDR2: MNHEY and SVGAGI. The junction had 8 bases not matched to a gene; V was cut back by 6 bases and J by 7 bases. The CDR3 here is CASSADRVGEKLFF. In DNA form, the CDR3 reads TGTGCCAGCAGCGCCGACAGGGTGGGTGAAAAACTGTTTTTT.

This clone was counted a few times. This chain joins TRBV6-5 and TRBJ2-1; D is unresolved. Germline CDR1 is MNHEY and CDR2 is SVGAGI. V was trimmed by 6 bases and J by 0 bases, leaving 12 bases between them. This CDR3 has 15 residues. The CDR3 is CASSYQSSSYNEQFF. The CDR3 DNA reads TGTGCCAGCAGCTACCAATCGAGCTCCTACAATGAGCAGTTCTTC.